This record looks at one TCR beta chain sequence and its context. Germline V gives CDR1 MNHEY, CDR2 SVGAGI. J was trimmed by 6 bases and V by 6 bases; bases with no gene match: 6. The CDR3 contains 14 residues. Only in-frame clones appear in the TCRdb table, and some are missing; sequencing was by immunoSEQ multiplex PCR. Among approximately 40,000 clones listed, over 90% were seen once. The sample originates from a study of T cell changes during pregnancy in multiple sclerosis. Material: CD4+ T cells from peripheral blood mononuclear cells, obtained after pregnancy. This sequence was found in a female donor in good health, enrolled as a control in a pregnancy study. V and J are TRBV6-5 and TRBJ1-5; 9 nucleotides agree with TRBD1. The CDR3 region has the DNA TGTGCCAGCAGGGGACAGGGAATTAGTCAGCCCCAGCATTTT. Translation: CASRGQGISQPQHF.